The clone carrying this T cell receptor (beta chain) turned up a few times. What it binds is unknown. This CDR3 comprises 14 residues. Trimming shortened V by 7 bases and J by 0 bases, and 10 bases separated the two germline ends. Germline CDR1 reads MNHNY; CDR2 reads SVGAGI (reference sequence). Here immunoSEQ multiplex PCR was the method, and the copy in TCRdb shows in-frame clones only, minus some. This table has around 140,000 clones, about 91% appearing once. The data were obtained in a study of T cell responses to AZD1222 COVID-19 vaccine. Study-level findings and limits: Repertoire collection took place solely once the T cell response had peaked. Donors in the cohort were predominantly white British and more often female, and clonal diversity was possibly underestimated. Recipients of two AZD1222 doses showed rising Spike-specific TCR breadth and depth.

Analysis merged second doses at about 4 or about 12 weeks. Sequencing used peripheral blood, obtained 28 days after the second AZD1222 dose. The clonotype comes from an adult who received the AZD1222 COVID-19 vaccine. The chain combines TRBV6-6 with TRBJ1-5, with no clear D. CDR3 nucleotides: TGTGCCAGCAAGGGTAGCTATAGCAATCAGCCCCAGCATTTT. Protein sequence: CASKGSYSNQPQHF.